This entry features one TCR beta chain sequence. Its recognized antigen is unknown. This entry comes from a study of T cells expressing NK-cell markers (dated by TCRdb to the early 2020s). Looking at the study overall: In sorted CD3+CD56+NKG2C+, CD3+CD56+NKG2C- and CD3+CD56-NKG2C+ T-cell subsets from about eight donors, TCR beta-chain repertoires were profiled. Sequencing of the libraries produced 2 x 150 bp reads on Illumina HiSeq 2000/2500, MiSeq or NextSeq. The study sequenced eight donors, all healthy volunteers chosen at random: three men and five women. Among the eight sequenced donors, seven were HCMV-seropositive and one was HCMV-seronegative.

On the study overall, not on this receptor specifically: In six donors, the dominant CD3+CD56+NKG2C+ clonotypes ranked among the top 10 CD8+ clonotypes, making up 1.0-7.0% of CD8+ T cells. Whether the expanded NKG2C-expressing T cell clones were specific for HCMV antigens was left unclear. Those dominant clonotypes were again the most abundant among CD3+CD56-NKG2C+ cells in a handful of donors, at about 28.3-60.1%.

TCRdb lists the instrument as Illumina HiSeq 2000. TCR beta cDNA libraries were prepared using 5'RACE template switching, which introduced a universal primer site and unique molecular identifiers. Priming for cDNA synthesis came from the TCR beta constant segment, and two successive PCR amplification steps followed. The original pipeline was this. MIGEC handled demultiplexing of the reads and grouping by UMI, while MiTCR was used to assemble and quantify clonotypes. To remove erroneous sequences, TCR cDNA sequences were retained only when supported by two or more reads. The tcR package was used for downstream repertoire analysis, and clonotypes were matched across fractions by CDR3 nucleotide sequence plus V segment. VDJmatch was used to annotate antigen specificity against VDJdb, with one amino acid substitution allowed in CDR3. The reads were reprocessed in TCRdb, with one entry per CDR3 protein sequence and no accompanying DNA. TCRdb, not the authors, supplied the V and J calls. The sample table includes 400,000 or so distinct CDR3 sequences. Jointly, the top ten make up approximately 12% of the sample.

In the germline V gene, CDR1 corresponds to SQVTM and CDR2 to ANQGSEA. Including cysteine and phenylalanine, the CDR3 has 13 amino acids. The DNA is not on file. HCMV serostatus was determined by detecting HCMV-specific IgG in serum with a commercial ELISA kit. Ficoll density gradient centrifugation was used to isolate peripheral blood mononuclear cells from blood. Sequencing was performed on blood T cells: a sorted CD56 or NKG2C T cell subset, CD4+ or CD8+ T cells, or bulk PBMC T cells (not recorded which). The clonotype was recovered from a woman in her 50s in good health. Donor details come from another sample of the same person, matched by shared clones. In this chain, TRBV29-1 is recombined with TRBJ1-2; TCRdb indicates TRBD1, and absent DNA this call remains unverified. The encoded CDR3 is CSVEEGQGHGYTF.